This T cell receptor (beta chain) was found in a study of long-term antiretroviral therapy in people with HIV. Run at survey level, the immunoSEQ assay was version v3.0. Sequencing was performed with immunoSEQ multiplex PCR; in TCRdb, only in-frame clones are kept and a portion is missing. The sample carries some 21,000 clones, approximately 86% recorded once. The clonotype was recovered from a man aged 50 to 59 with HIV. The specimen was unsorted PBMCs, collected at the start of antiretroviral therapy.

This CDR3 reads CASSIGNTDTQYF. The CDR3 DNA reads TGTGCCAGTAGTATAGGAAACACAGATACGCAGTATTTT. The gene calls are TRBV19 and TRBJ2-3; D is uncertain. The CDR3 spans 13 residues. V was shortened by 1 base and J by 2 bases, with 4 bases between the two germline ends. Germline loops: CDR1 LNHDA, CDR2 SQIVND (reference sequence).